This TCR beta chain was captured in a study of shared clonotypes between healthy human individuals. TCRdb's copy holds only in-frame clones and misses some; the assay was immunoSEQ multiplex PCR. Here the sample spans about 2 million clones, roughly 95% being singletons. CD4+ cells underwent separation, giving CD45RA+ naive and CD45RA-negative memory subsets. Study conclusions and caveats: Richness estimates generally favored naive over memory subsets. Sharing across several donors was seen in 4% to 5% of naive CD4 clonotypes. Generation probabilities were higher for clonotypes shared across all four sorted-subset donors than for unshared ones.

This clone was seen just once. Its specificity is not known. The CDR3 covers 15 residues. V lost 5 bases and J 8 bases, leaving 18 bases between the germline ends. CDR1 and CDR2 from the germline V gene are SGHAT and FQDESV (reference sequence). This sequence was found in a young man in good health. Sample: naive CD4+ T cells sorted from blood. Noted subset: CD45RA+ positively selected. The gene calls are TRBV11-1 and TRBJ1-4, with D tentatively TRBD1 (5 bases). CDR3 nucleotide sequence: TGTGCCAGCAGCCGTCGGGACTATGAGAGGGAAAAACTGTTTTTT. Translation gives CASSRRDYEREKLFF. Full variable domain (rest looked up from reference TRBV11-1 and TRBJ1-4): EAEVAQSPRYKITEKSQAVAFWCDPISGHATLYWYRQILGQGPELLVQFQDESVVDDSQLPKDRFSAERLKGVDSTLKIQPAELGDSAMYLCASSRRDYEREKLFFGSGTQLSVL.